The 20 T cell receptor beta chains below come from one sample, sequenced in a study of radiotherapy plus CTLA-4 blockade in lung cancer. Libraries were prepared by immunoSEQ multiplex PCR; TCRdb keeps only in-frame clonotypes and omits some of them. The table lists 50,000 to 60,000 clones, roughly 80% of them singletons. Source: peripheral blood, taken from a patient treated with radiotherapy plus ipilimumab. Source of these receptors: a human donor with non-small cell lung cancer who had a complete response to radiotherapy plus ipilimumab.

The chain links TRBV29-1 to TRBJ2-7; TRBD1 matches at 7 bases. The trim removed 7 bases at V and 3 bases at J, leaving 6 bases unmatched. Germline values: CDR1 SQVTM, CDR2 ANQGSEA. This CDR3 has 12 residues. Here the CDR3 DNA reads TGCAGCGAGGGGACAGCTCTCTACGAGCAGTACGTC. It translates to CSEGTALYEQYV.

The V and J genes are TRBV5-1 and TRBJ2-5; no clear D gene. This CDR3 contains 15 residues. Trimming stripped 1 base from V and 0 bases from J, with 10 bases between. CDR1 and CDR2 from the germline V gene are SGHRS and YFSETQ. CDR3 in DNA: TGCGCCAGCAGCTTGAACGTGGCCTACCAAGAGACCCAGTACTTC. Amino acid sequence: CASSLNVAYQETQYF.

The rearrangement joins TRBV7-6 to TRBJ2-1; a possible D gene is TRBD1 (6 bases). Trimming pared 5 bases from V and 5 bases from J, leaving 19 bases between. CDR1 SGHVS and CDR2 FNYEAQ come from the germline V gene. CDR3 length: 16 amino acids. DNA for the CDR3: TGTGCCAGCAGCGGGGGCCCGGGACAAACGAACAATGAGCAGTTCTTC. Protein product: CASSGGPGQTNNEQFF.

This chain connects TRBV6-6 to TRBJ2-5; a weak D match, TRBD1 (7 bases). The CDR3 runs to 14 residues. V shed 2 bases and J shed 7 bases, with 14 bases lying between them. Germline lookup yields CDR1 MNHNY and CDR2 SVGAGI (reference sequence). CDR3 amino acids: CASSYGGTEGTQYF. The CDR3 DNA is TGTGCCAGCAGTTACGGGGGGACAGAAGGGACCCAGTACTTC.

This sequence joins TRBV4-3 and TRBJ1-1, with D tentatively TRBD1 (6 bases). The V end lost 4 bases, the J end lost 4 bases, and 22 bases lay between the germline ends. CDR1 is LGHNA and CDR2 is YSLEER in the germline V gene. This CDR3 is built from 17 residues. The CDR3 DNA reads TGCGCCAGCAGCCCCGGGAGGGGGGGCCGATGGAGCACTGAAGCTTTCTTT. This sequence encodes CASSPGRGGRWSTEAFF.

V usage is TRBV2 and J usage is TRBJ2-2; 8 nucleotides agree with TRBD2. Germline lookup yields CDR1 SNHLY and CDR2 FYNNEI. The CDR3 consists of 15 residues. The V and J ends lost 6 bases and 2 bases, in that order; junction bases with no gene match: 5. The CDR3: CASSPGGFNTGELFF. DNA for the CDR3: TGTGCCAGCAGCCCGGGGGGGTTCAACACCGGGGAGCTGTTTTTT. Based on the CDR3 plus reference TRBV2 and TRBJ2-2, the full variable domain is EPEVTQTPSHQVTQMGQEVILRCVPISNHLYFYWYRQILGQKVEFLVSFYNNEISEKSEIFDDQFSVERPDGSNFTLKIRSTKLEDSAMYFCASSPGGFNTGELFFGEGSRLTVL.

For this clone: A read error may produce the germline difference seen at one junction end. The chain links TRBV11-2 to TRBJ1-1; 9 bases agree with TRBD1. Germline CDR1 and CDR2: SGHAT and FQNNGV. This CDR3 spans 15 amino acids. CDR3 nucleotides: TGTGCCAGCAGCTTCCGGACAGGGGTGAATACTGAAGCTTTCTTT. As protein: CASSFRTGVNTEAFF.

The chain couples TRBV11-3 to TRBJ2-3; 10 bases match TRBD2. V shed 2 bases and J 1 base; nucleotides not matched to a gene: 3. Germline V gene data show CDR1 as SGHNT and CDR2 as YENEEA. This CDR3 region has 16 residues. DNA of the CDR3: TGTGCCAGCAGCTTAATAGCGGGAGGACGCACAGATACGCAGTATTTT. It encodes CASSLIAGGRTDTQYF.

The chain recombines TRBV19 with TRBJ2-1, with 7 bases identical to TRBD1. Looked up from germline, CDR1 is LNHDA and CDR2 is SQIVND (reference sequence). This CDR3 spans 14 amino acids. V gave up 10 bases and J gave up 3 bases; unmatched junction bases: 9. Here the CDR3 DNA reads TGTGCCACCGAACAGGGGACCAACTACAATGAGCAGTTCTTC. This sequence encodes CATEQGTNYNEQFF.

The CDR3 here is CASSFSGADTQYF. The CDR3 DNA reads as TGTGCCAGCAGCTTCTCCGGGGCAGATACGCAGTATTTT. The chain has TRBV5-6 and TRBJ2-3, with TRBD2 as a possible D gene (5 bases). The V and J ends lost 2 bases and 4 bases respectively, with 8 bases between them. This CDR3 has 13 amino acids. The germline CDR1 and CDR2 sequences are SGHDT and YYEEEE.

This clone appeared a single time. V usage is TRBV5-1 and J usage is TRBJ2-5, with 10 positions matching TRBD2. The V gene's germline CDR1 is SGHRS and CDR2 YFSETQ. Losses at the gene ends were 7 bases for V and 4 bases for J; bases not matched to a gene: 10. This CDR3 has 15 amino acids. The CDR3 DNA reads as TGCGCCAGCTTGACGAGCGGGGGGGCATCAGAGACCCAGTACTTC. The encoded protein is CASLTSGGASETQYF.

The chain couples TRBV4-3 to TRBJ2-3; unclear D gene. The V end lost 1 base, the J end lost 4 bases, and 12 bases lay between the germline ends. The germline gives CDR1 LGHNA, CDR2 YSLEER. The CDR3 is 15 residues long. The DNA of the CDR3 is TGCGCCAGCAGCCAAGTTTTCGGGTTGGCAGATACGCAGTATTTT. Encoded protein: CASSQVFGLADTQYF.

The chain links TRBV4-1 to TRBJ2-2, with 9 bases matching TRBD1. V lost 4 bases to trimming and J lost 0 bases; unmatched junction nucleotides: 12. This CDR3 has 19 residues. The germline V gene has CDR1 MGHRA and CDR2 YSYEKL. As DNA, the CDR3 is TGCGCCAGCAGCCTCCACGCCGGGACAGGGATCTCGAACACCGGGGAGCTGTTTTTT. Translated, it gives CASSLHAGTGISNTGELFF.

This sequence joins TRBV27 and TRBJ2-1; 9 nucleotides line up with TRBD2. Germline V gene lookup returns CDR1 MNHEY and CDR2 SMNVEV (reference sequence). CDR3 length equals 15 residues. Unmatched junction bases numbered 8, after V lost 5 bases and J lost 6 bases. In DNA form, the CDR3 reads TGTGCCAGCAGTCCGGGACTAGCAGAGCTCAATGAGCAGTTCTTC. Translation gives CASSPGLAELNEQFF.

The V and J genes are TRBV7-9 and TRBJ1-2; D not resolved. V dropped 1 base and J dropped 3 bases, with 6 bases sitting between them. Germline V gene lookup returns CDR1 SEHNR and CDR2 FQNEAQ (reference sequence). There are 13 residues in the CDR3. The CDR3 DNA is TGTGCCAGCAGCTTAGGGGCAGACTATGGCTACACCTTC. Protein: CASSLGADYGYTF.

The rearrangement links TRBV11-3 to TRBJ2-1; 9 bases are shared with TRBD2. This CDR3 comprises 17 residues. The germline V gene has CDR1 SGHNT and CDR2 YENEEA. V shed 5 bases and J 8 bases; nucleotides not matched to a gene: 16. This CDR3 reads CASSDGWLAGRSYEQFF. The CDR3 DNA reads TGTGCCAGCAGCGACGGGTGGCTAGCGGGGAGATCGTATGAGCAGTTCTTC.

The rearrangement links TRBV18 to TRBJ1-1, with D hard to call. Per germline, CDR1 KGHSH and CDR2 LQKENI. There are 13 residues in the CDR3. Trimming left V 5 bases short and J 2 bases short, with 9 bases between. As DNA, the CDR3 is TGTGCCAGCTCATATTCTGTAAACACTGAAGCTTTCTTT. Translated: CASSYSVNTEAFF.

The V call is TRBV7-6, the J call TRBJ1-6; 9 bases agree with TRBD1. This CDR3 region has 15 residues. Germline CDR1 and CDR2: SGHVS and FNYEAQ. J gave up 8 bases and V 5 bases, and 7 bases lay outside the gene matches. CDR3 bases: TGTGCCAGCAGCCCAGTACAGGGGGCAGATTCACCCCTCCACTTT. Translated: CASSPVQGADSPLHF.

J is TRBJ2-5 and V is TRBV4-1, with TRBD2 identical over 8 bases. V was clipped by 4 bases and J by 5 bases; unmatched bases: 3. The CDR3 has 13 residues. Germline V CDR1 and CDR2: MGHRA, YSYEKL. CDR3 in DNA: TGCGCCAGCAGCCTGGGACTAGAGGAGACCCAGTACTTC. Translating it yields CASSLGLEETQYF.

V gene TRBV7-9 combines with J gene TRBJ1-3; D not resolved. Germline V gene lookup returns CDR1 SEHNR and CDR2 FQNEAQ (reference sequence). Trimming left V 0 bases short and J 0 bases short, with 12 bases between. The CDR3 contains 17 residues. CDR3 sequence: CASSLASGSFSGNTIYF. DNA of the CDR3: TGTGCCAGCAGCTTAGCGTCTGGCAGTTTCTCTGGAAACACCATATATTTT.